This is a list of T cell receptor beta chains from one sample in a study of tumor-infiltrating lymphocytes in localized non-small cell lung cancer. The protocol was immunoSEQ multiplex PCR, while the TCRdb copy is restricted to in-frame clones and leaves out a portion. The table lists 15,000 to 20,000 clones, less than 55% of them singletons. The specimen sequenced was lung tumor tissue. Receptors originate from a human donor with non-small cell lung cancer. CDR3s include the opening cysteine and the closing phenylalanine or tryptophan. D genes are given only for firm matches. Clone size, where shown, is once, few, many, or a class for clones that have expanded.

clone_size	v_call	d_call	j_call	cdr3_nt	cdr3_aa
NA	TRBV29-1	NA	TRBJ2-7	TGCAGCGACCAAGGACAGACGAGCTCCTACGAGCAGTACTTC	CSDQGQTSSYEQYF
few	TRBV11-3	NA	TRBJ1-2	TGTGCCAGCAGCTTAAAGGCCCTCGGCGGCTACACCTTC	CASSLKALGGYTF
NA	TRBV21-1	NA	TRBJ2-7	TGTGCCAGCAGCTCCCGGGATTCGATCTACGAGCAGTACTTC	CASSSRDSIYEQYF
NA	TRBV30	NA	TRBJ1-6	TGTGCCTGGAGTTATTCCGGGCCCTTAACCAATTCACCCCTCCACTTT	CAWSYSGPLTNSPLHF
NA	TRBV9	NA	TRBJ2-1	TGTGCCAGCAGCGTAGTCTCAGCGGGCGAGCAGTTCTTC	CASSVVSAGEQFF
NA	TRBV6-5	TRBD1	TRBJ1-3	TGTGCCTCCAGACAGGGGGCTGGAAACACCATATATTTT	CASRQGAGNTIYF
once	TRBV9	NA	TRBJ1-4	TGTGCCAGCAGCGGGGCGATCTCAAGGGGGGAAAAACTGTTTTTT	CASSGAISRGEKLFF
NA	TRBV18	TRBD1	TRBJ2-7	TGTGCCAGCTCACCTGCCGGGACAGGGGGCCTCAACGAGCAGTACTTC	CASSPAGTGGLNEQYF
NA	TRBV5-4	TRBD1	TRBJ1-6	TGTGCCAGCAGCCTGGACAGGGGGTATTCACCCCTCCACTTT	CASSLDRGYSPLHF
few	TRBV4-3	NA	TRBJ2-1	TGCGCCAGCAGCCTGCTAGGGGACACCTACAATGAGCAGTTCTTC	CASSLLGDTYNEQFF
few	TRBV28	NA	TRBJ2-1	TGTGCCAGCACCCCCCTATTGGGGCAAGGTTTGGAGCAGTTCTTC	CASTPLLGQGLEQFF
NA	TRBV29-1	NA	TRBJ2-3	TGCAGCGTTGCCAACGCACTTGGTACGCAGTATTTT	CSVANALGTQYF
few	TRBV14	NA	TRBJ1-2	TGTGCCAGCAGCCCCTTCCAGGGCCATGGCTACACCTTC	CASSPFQGHGYTF
few	TRBV28	NA	TRBJ2-7	TGTGCCAGCAGGCGATTAGCTTACGAGCAGTACTTC	CASRRLAYEQYF
many	TRBV7-3	NA	TRBJ1-3	TGTGCCAGCAGCCCGACTTCCTCTGGAAACACCATATATTTT	CASSPTSSGNTIYF
NA	TRBV5-8	TRBD2	TRBJ2-3	TGTGCCAGCAGCATCCTAGCGGGGGCTAGCACAGATACGCAGTATTTT	CASSILAGASTDTQYF
NA	TRBV4-2	TRBD1	TRBJ1-5	TGTGCCAGCAGCCATGGGGACAGGGTGAACAATCAGCCCCAGCATTTT	CASSHGDRVNNQPQHF
few	TRBV6-6	NA	TRBJ2-1	TGTGCCAGCACGGAGTACTACAATGAGCAGTTCTTC	CASTEYYNEQFF
NA	TRBV5-1	NA	TRBJ2-5	TGCGCCAGCAGCCTGCCCCAAGAGACCCAGTACTTC	CASSLPQETQYF
NA	TRBV4-2	NA	TRBJ2-1	TGTGCCAGCAGCCCCCCCGGGCCTTACAATGAGCAGTTCTTC	CASSPPGPYNEQFF
NA	TRBV27	TRBD1	TRBJ2-5	TGTGCCAGCAGTTTATACTTACTGGACAGGGGTCAAGAGACCCAGTACTTC	CASSLYLLDRGQETQYF
NA	TRBV11-1	TRBD1	TRBJ1-5	TGTGCCAGCAGCGTCGACAGGGGCGGTCAGCCCCAGCATTTT	CASSVDRGGQPQHF
NA	TRBV6-1	NA	TRBJ1-6	TGTGCCCGCAGTGAACTCCTCCCCCCCTATAATTCACCCCTCCACTTT	CARSELLPPYNSPLHF
NA	TRBV7-8	TRBD1	TRBJ1-5	TGTGCCAGCAGCCACGACAGGGGAGGCTATAGCAATCAGCCCCAGCATTTT	CASSHDRGGYSNQPQHF
few	TRBV29-1	NA	TRBJ2-3	TGCAGCGTTGAAGATAGGTGGGGAGATACGCAGTATTTT	CSVEDRWGDTQYF
few	TRBV5-6	TRBD1	TRBJ2-7	TGTGCCAGCAGCTTAGGGGGGACAGGGAGTCCCGAGCAGTACTTC	CASSLGGTGSPEQYF
few	TRBV6-5	NA	TRBJ2-7	TGTGCCAGCAGTGGGGGGTACGAGCAGTACTTC	CASSGGYEQYF
NA	TRBV6-5	NA	TRBJ2-7	TGTGCCAGCAGTTACCGTCAGGCCTACGAGCAGTACTTC	CASSYRQAYEQYF
NA	TRBV14	NA	TRBJ1-4	TGTGCCAGCAGCCAGCTCAACAGGGTCTCAGAACGGGCTAATGAAAAACTGTTTTTT	CASSQLNRVSERANEKLFF
many	TRBV6-6	NA	TRBJ1-2	TGTGCCAGCAGGGCTCAGAAACTGGGGGCTGGCTATGGCTACACCTTC	CASRAQKLGAGYGYTF
NA	TRBV10-3	TRBD1	TRBJ2-7	TGTGCCATCAGTGTGACAGGGGAGGACGAGCAGTACTTC	CAISVTGEDEQYF